This passage covers 15 T cell receptor beta chains from one sample sequenced in a study of human T cells and chemical hapten exposure. Using its own MiXCR run on the RACE reads, TCRdb lists one record per CDR3 protein. The sample contains tens of thousands of distinct CDR3 sequences, roughly 9.6% of which appear only once. Documented time point: patch test 2, 6 weeks after DPC sensitization. Regarding treatment: therapeutic diphenylcyclopropenone sensitization with weekly scalp DPC. The sample was whole blood, taken in connection with sensitization to the hapten diphenylcyclopropenone (DPC). All receptors derive from a man in his forties with alopecia areata. Some clones in this sample may be carry-over from other donors' samples.

This clonotype showed up just a few times. The V call is TRBV20-1, the J call TRBJ1-5; TRBD1 matches 7 bases. The CDR3 is 14 amino acids. The J segment lost 3 bases and the V segment lost 5 bases, leaving 7 bases of the junction unmatched. The germline V gene has CDR1 DFQATT and CDR2 SNEGSKA (reference sequence). The CDR3 sequence: CSASRGQTNQPQHF. CDR3 sequence (DNA): TGCAGTGCTTCTAGGGGACAGACCAATCAGCCCCAGCATTTT.

The rearrangement joins TRBV18 to TRBJ2-7, with D maybe TRBD1 (6 bases). Looked up from germline, CDR1 is KGHSH and CDR2 is LQKENI. The V end was cut by 5 bases, the J end by 5 bases, with 10 bases between. CDR3 length: 12 residues. CDR3 region: CASSKQGHEQYF. The CDR3 DNA is TGTGCCAGCTCAAAACAGGGCCACGAGCAGTACTTC.

The gene calls are TRBV6-6 and TRBJ2-6; TRBD1 is a possible D gene (6 bases). Trimming stripped 1 base from V and 11 bases from J, with 12 bases between. Germline V gene data show CDR1 as MNHNY and CDR2 as SVGAGI (reference sequence). This CDR3 region has 14 residues. Here the CDR3 DNA reads TGTGCCAGCAGTTACTTAGGGGGTCGCGACGTCCTGACTTTC. Translated, it gives CASSYLGGRDVLTF.

In regard to this clonotype: This could be a read error, since a much larger clone is one nucleotide away. The chain employs TRBV7-2 and TRBJ1-2; 9 bases fit TRBD1. The germline V gene has CDR1 SGHTA and CDR2 FQGNSA. The CDR3 has 14 amino acids. After removal of 5 bases from V and 8 bases from J, the junction contained 9 bases not matched to a gene. CDR3 protein: CASSAGTGIGGYTF. The CDR3 bases are TGTGCCAGCAGCGCCGGGACAGGGATCGGCGGCTACACCTTC.

This clonotype was detected many times. The chain employs TRBV7-9 and TRBJ1-5, with TRBD1 identical over 10 bases. V shed 5 bases and J 2 bases; nucleotides not matched to a gene: 3. CDR1 SEHNR and CDR2 FQNEAQ come from the germline V gene (reference sequence). The CDR3 extends over 15 amino acids. The CDR3 is CASSAGTGGNQPQHF. CDR3 sequence (DNA): TGTGCCAGCAGCGCCGGGACAGGGGGCAATCAGCCCCAGCATTTT.

The J gene is TRBJ2-1, the V gene TRBV12-3 or TRBV12-4; 13 bases match TRBD2. J lost 8 bases, V lost 7 bases, and 8 bases had no gene match. The CDR3 has 15 residues. CDR3 loop: CASKLLAGGPDEQFF. CDR3 DNA sequence: TGTGCCAGCAAACTACTAGCGGGAGGGCCCGATGAGCAGTTCTTC.

This clonotype has at least ten counts. The chain carries TRBV6-5 and TRBJ1-1; 11 bases are a match to TRBD1. Germline V gene sequence: CDR1 MNHEY, CDR2 SVGAGI. Trimming removed 4 bases from V and 4 bases from J; junction bases left unmatched: 8. CDR3 length equals 16 residues. The CDR3 sequence: CASSSGQGALGTEAFF. The CDR3, as DNA: TGTGCCAGCAGTTCCGGACAGGGGGCCTTGGGCACTGAAGCTTTCTTT.

The sample holds a few counts of this clonotype. The V call is TRBV20-1, the J call TRBJ2-5, with D unclear. The CDR3 is made up of 12 amino acids. The ends were cut back, 3 bases at V and 5 bases at J, with 10 bases in the middle. Germline CDR1 DFQATT, CDR2 SNEGSKA (reference sequence). In DNA form, the CDR3 reads TGCAGTGCTAGCTTCTTCCAGGAGACCCAGTACTTC. As protein: CSASFFQETQYF.

In its sample, this clonotype was seen a few times. The V and J genes are TRBV2 and TRBJ2-1, with D possibly matching TRBD1 (6 bases). Germline V gene data show CDR1 as SNHLY and CDR2 as FYNNEI. Trimming pared 3 bases from V and 9 bases from J, leaving 18 bases between. The CDR3 is made up of 15 amino acids. Written as DNA, the CDR3 is TGTGCCAGCAGTGAGGGGACACGGTGGGCGGGTGAGCAGTTCTTC. Translating gives CASSEGTRWAGEQFF.

The chain joins TRBV6-5 to TRBJ2-5; D is ambiguous. The CDR3 is 13 amino acids. The V gene lost 0 bases and the J gene lost 10 bases, with 12 bases spanning the gap. Looked up from germline, CDR1 is MNHEY and CDR2 is SVGAGI. For the CDR3, the DNA is TGTGCCAGCAGTTACTCCCAGGCTATCGACCAGTACTTC. This gives the protein CASSYSQAIDQYF.

This sequence joins TRBV12-3 or TRBV12-4 and TRBJ1-2; 9 bases agree with TRBD1. The CDR3 runs 14 residues. V lost 6 bases to trimming and J lost 3 bases; unmatched junction nucleotides: 5. The CDR3 coding sequence is TGTGCCAGCAGGGGACAGGGAATAGACTATGGCTACACCTTC. The encoded protein is CASRGQGIDYGYTF.

This clonotype has just a few counts. This chain links TRBV6-6 with TRBJ1-3; unclear D gene. CDR1 and CDR2 (germline): MNHNY, SVGAGI (reference sequence). The CDR3 spans 17 residues. The ends were cut back, 3 bases at V and 0 bases at J, with 15 bases in the middle. CDR3 amino acids: CASSYYVLRPSGNTIYF. The CDR3 coding sequence is TGTGCCAGCAGTTATTACGTTTTACGGCCCTCTGGAAACACCATATATTTT.

The rearrangement links TRBV12-3 or TRBV12-4 to TRBJ2-7, with 11 nucleotides matching TRBD2. The CDR3 is 15 residues long. Trimming cost V 3 bases and J 2 bases; bases outside gene matches: 3. The CDR3 DNA reads as TGTGCCAGCAGTTTGGGACTAGCGGAGACCTACGAGCAGTACGTC. Residues: CASSLGLAETYEQYV.

The CDR3 loop is CASSSSAIEQFF. CDR3 coding DNA: TGTGCCAGCAGTTCCTCAGCGATTGAGCAGTTCTTC. The rearrangement uses TRBV6-2 or TRBV6-3 and TRBJ2-1; the D is unclear. Per germline, CDR1 MNHEY and CDR2 SVGEGT. This CDR3 is 12 amino acids long. Trimming cost V 4 bases and J 9 bases, with 10 bases left between them.

There are many counts of this clonotype. The chain recombines TRBV7-2 with TRBJ2-1; TRBD1 might be the D (6 bases). V was pared by 1 base and J by 3 bases, with 10 bases between. Germline loops: CDR1 SGHTA, CDR2 FQGNSA. The CDR3 totals 15 residues. The CDR3 loop is CASSLVAGDYNEQFF. Here the CDR3 DNA reads TGTGCCAGCAGCTTAGTGGCAGGGGACTACAATGAGCAGTTCTTC.